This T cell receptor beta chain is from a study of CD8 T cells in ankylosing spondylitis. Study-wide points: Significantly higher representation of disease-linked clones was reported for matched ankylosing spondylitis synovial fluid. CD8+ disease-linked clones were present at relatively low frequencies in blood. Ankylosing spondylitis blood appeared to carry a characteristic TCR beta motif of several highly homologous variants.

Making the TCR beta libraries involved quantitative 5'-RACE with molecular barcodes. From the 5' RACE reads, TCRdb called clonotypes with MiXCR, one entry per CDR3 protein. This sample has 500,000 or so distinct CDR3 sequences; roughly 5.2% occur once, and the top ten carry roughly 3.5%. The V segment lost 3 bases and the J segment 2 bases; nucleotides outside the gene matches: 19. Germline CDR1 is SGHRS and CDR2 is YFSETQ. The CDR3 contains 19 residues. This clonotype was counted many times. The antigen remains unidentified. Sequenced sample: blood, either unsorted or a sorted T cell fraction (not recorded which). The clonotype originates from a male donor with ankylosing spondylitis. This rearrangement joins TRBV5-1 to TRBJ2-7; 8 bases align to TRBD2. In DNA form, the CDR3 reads TGCGCCAGCAGCTCGACCCTAGCGGGCTTAATGACACGAACCTACGAGCAGTACTTC. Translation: CASSSTLAGLMTRTYEQYF.